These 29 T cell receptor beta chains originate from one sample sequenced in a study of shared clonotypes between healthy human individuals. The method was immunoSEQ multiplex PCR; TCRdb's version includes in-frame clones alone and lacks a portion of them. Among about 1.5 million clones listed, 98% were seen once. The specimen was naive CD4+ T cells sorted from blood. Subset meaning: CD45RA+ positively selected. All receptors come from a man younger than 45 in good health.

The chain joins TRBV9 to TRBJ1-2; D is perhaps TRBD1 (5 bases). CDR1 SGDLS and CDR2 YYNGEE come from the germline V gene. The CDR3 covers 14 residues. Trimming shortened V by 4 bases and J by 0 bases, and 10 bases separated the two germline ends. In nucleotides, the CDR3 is TGTGCCAGCAGCCGGGACCTAGCTAACTATGGCTACACCTTC. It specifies CASSRDLANYGYTF.

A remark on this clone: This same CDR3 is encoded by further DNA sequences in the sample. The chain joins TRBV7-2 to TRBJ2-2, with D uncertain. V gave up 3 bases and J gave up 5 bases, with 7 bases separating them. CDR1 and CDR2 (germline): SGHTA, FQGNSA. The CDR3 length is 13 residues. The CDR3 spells CASSLDGTGELFF. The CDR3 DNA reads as TGTGCCAGCAGCTTGGACGGGACCGGGGAGCTGTTTTTT.

The CDR3 DNA reads TGTGCCATCGGTCTTTGGGCAGGGGGAGAGACCCAGTACTTC. Its translation is CAIGLWAGGETQYF. The chain links TRBV7-2 to TRBJ2-5; TRBD1 agrees at 7 bases. The germline V gene has CDR1 SGHTA and CDR2 FQGNSA. The ends lost 10 bases at V and 4 bases at J; junction bases unmatched: 12. The CDR3 extends over 14 amino acids.

The CDR3 sequence: CASSLSGREVGQPQHF. The DNA for the CDR3 is TGCGCCAGCAGCTTGTCTGGCAGGGAAGTAGGGCAGCCCCAGCATTTT. The chain is built from TRBV5-1 and TRBJ1-5; D is possibly TRBD1 (5 bases). This CDR3 comprises 16 residues. Germline-derived CDR1 and CDR2 are SGHRS and YFSETQ. Between the trimmed V and J ends, which lost 1 base and 7 bases, there was a span of 18 bases.

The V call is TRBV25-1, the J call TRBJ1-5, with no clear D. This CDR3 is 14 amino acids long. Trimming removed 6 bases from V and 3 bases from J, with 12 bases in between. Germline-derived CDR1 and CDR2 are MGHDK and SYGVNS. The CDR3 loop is CASSDPDPNQPQHF. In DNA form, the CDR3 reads TGTGCCAGCAGCGACCCCGACCCCAATCAGCCCCAGCATTTT.

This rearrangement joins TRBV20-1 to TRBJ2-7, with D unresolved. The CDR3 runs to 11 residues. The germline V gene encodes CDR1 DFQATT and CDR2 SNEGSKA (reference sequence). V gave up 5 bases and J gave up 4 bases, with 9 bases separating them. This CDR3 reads CSADSSYEQYF. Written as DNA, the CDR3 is TGCAGTGCTGATTCATCGTACGAGCAGTACTTC.

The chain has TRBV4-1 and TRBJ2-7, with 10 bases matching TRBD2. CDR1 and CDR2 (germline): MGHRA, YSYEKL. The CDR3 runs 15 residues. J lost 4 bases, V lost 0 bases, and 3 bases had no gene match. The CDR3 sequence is CASSQETSGLYEQYF. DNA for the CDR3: TGCGCCAGCAGCCAAGAGACTAGCGGGTTATACGAGCAGTACTTC.

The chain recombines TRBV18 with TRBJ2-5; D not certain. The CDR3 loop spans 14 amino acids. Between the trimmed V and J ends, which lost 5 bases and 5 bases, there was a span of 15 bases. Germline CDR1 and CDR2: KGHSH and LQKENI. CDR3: CASSTMGSLETQYF. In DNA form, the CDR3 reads TGTGCCAGCTCAACCATGGGCAGTCTGGAGACCCAGTACTTC.

CDR3 sequence: CASSILPGASEQYF. The CDR3 coding sequence is TGTGCCAGTAGTATACTACCCGGAGCCTCCGAGCAGTACTTC. V usage is TRBV19 and J usage is TRBJ2-7; D is unresolved. CDR1 and CDR2 (germline): LNHDA, SQIVND (reference sequence). V was cut by 2 bases and J by 6 bases, with 14 bases left in between. This CDR3 contains 14 residues. The full variable domain, in which reference TRBV19 and TRBJ2-7 provide the parts outside the CDR3, is DGGITQSPKYLFRKEGQNVTLSCEQNLNHDAMYWYRQDPGQGLRLIYYSQIVNDFQKGDIAEGYSVSREKKESFPLTVTSAQKNPTAFYLCASSILPGASEQYFGPGTRLTVT.

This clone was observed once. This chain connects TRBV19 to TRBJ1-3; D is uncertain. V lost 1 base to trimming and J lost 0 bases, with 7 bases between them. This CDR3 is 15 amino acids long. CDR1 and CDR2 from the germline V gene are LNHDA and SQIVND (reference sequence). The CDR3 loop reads CASSIVGSSGNTIYF. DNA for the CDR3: TGTGCCAGTAGTATAGTGGGGAGCTCTGGAAACACCATATATTTT.

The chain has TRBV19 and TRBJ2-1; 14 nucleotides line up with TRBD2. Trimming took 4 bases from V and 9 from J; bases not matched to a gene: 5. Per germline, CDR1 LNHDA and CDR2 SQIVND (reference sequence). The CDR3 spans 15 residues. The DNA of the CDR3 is TGTGCCAGTAGTAGGACTAGCGGGAGGTGGGGTGAGCAGTTCTTC. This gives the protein CASSRTSGRWGEQFF.

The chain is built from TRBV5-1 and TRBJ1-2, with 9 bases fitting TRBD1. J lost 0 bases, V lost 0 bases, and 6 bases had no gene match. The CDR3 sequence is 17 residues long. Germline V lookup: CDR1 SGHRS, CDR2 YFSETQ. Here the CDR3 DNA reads TGCGCCAGCAGCTTGGCTAGGACAGGGGCAGCTAACTATGGCTACACCTTC. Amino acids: CASSLARTGAANYGYTF.

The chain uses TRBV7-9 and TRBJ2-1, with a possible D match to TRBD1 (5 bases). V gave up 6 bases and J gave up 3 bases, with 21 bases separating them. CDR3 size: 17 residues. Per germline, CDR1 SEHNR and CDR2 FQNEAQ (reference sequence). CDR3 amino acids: CASRPGSTPRVYNEQFF. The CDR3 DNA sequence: TGTGCCAGCAGACCCGGGTCTACCCCCAGGGTCTACAATGAGCAGTTCTTC.

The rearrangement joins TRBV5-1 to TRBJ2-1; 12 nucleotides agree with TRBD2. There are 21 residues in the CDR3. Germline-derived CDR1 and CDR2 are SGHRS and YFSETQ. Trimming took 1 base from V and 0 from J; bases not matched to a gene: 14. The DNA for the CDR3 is TGCGCCAGCAGCTTGTTTCTAGGGACTAGCGGGTTGCTGAGCTCCTACAATGAGCAGTTCTTC. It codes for CASSLFLGTSGLLSSYNEQFF.

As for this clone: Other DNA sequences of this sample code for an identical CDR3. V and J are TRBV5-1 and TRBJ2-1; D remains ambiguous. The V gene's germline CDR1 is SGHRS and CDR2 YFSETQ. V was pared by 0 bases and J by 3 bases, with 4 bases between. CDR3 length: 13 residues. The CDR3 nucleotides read TGCGCCAGCAGCTTGGGGGTCTACAATGAGCAGTTCTTC. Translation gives CASSLGVYNEQFF.

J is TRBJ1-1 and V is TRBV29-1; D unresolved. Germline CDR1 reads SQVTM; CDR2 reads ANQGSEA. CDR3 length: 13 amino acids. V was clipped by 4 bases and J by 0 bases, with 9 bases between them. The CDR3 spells CSVVQLMNTEAFF. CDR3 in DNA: TGCAGCGTTGTACAGCTCATGAACACTGAAGCTTTCTTT.

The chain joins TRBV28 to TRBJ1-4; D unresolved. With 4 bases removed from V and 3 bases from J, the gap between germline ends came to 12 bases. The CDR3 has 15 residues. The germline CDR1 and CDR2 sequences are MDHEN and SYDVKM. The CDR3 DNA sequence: TGTGCCAGCAGTTCCCCGTCAGCGGCTAATGAAAAACTGTTTTTT. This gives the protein CASSSPSAANEKLFF. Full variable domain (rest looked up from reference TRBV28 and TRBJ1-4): DVKVTQSSRYLVKRTGEKVFLECVQDMDHENMFWYRQDPGLGLRLIYFSYDVKMKEKGDIPEGYSVSREKKERFSLILESASTNQTSMYLCASSSPSAANEKLFFGSGTQLSVL.

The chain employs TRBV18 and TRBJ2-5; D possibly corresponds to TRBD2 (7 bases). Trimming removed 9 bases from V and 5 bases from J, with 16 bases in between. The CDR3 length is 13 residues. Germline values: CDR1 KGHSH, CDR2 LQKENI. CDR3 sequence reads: CASRRGALETQYF. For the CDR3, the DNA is TGTGCCAGTCGACGGGGGGCTCTGGAGACCCAGTACTTC.

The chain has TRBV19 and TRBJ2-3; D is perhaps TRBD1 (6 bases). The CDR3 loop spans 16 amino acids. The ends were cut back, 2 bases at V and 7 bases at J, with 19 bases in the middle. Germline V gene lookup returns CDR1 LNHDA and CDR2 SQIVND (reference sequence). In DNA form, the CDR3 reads TGTGCCAGTAGTATACCATACAAACAGGGTAGGAATACGCAGTATTTT. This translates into CASSIPYKQGRNTQYF. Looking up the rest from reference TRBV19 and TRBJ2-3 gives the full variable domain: DGGITQSPKYLFRKEGQNVTLSCEQNLNHDAMYWYRQDPGQGLRLIYYSQIVNDFQKGDIAEGYSVSREKKESFPLTVTSAQKNPTAFYLCASSIPYKQGRNTQYFGPGTRLTVL.

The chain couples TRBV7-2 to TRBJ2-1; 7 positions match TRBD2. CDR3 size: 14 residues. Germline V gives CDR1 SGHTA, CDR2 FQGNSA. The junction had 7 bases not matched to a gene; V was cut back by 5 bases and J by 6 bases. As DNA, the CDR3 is TGTGCCAGCAGCACCCGACTAGCTGGCAATGAGCAGTTCTTC. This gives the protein CASSTRLAGNEQFF.

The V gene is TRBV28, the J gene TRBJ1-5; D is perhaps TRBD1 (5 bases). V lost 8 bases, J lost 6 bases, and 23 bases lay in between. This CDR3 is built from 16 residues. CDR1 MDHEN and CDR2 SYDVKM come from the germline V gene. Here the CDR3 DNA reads TGTGCCAGCTCCCCCGGTGTAGGGGATAATTCTCAGCCCCAGCATTTT. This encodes CASSPGVGDNSQPQHF.

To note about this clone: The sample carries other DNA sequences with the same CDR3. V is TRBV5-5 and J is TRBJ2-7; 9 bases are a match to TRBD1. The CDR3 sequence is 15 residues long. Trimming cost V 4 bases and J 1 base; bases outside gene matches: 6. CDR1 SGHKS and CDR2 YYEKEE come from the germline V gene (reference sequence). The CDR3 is CASSLGQGGSYEQYF. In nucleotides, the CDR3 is TGTGCCAGCAGCCTGGGACAGGGAGGGTCCTACGAGCAGTACTTC.

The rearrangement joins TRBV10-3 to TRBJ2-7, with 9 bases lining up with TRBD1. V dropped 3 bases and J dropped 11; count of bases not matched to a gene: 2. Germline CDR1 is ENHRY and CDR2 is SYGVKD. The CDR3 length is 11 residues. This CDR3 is CAISDRDREYF. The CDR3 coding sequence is TGTGCCATCAGTGACCGGGACAGGGAGTACTTC.

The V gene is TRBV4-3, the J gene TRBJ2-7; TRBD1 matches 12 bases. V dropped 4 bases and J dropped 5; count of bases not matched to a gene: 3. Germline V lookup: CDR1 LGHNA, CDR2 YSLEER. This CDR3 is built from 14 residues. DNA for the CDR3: TGCGCCAGCAGCCCGGGGACAGGGGGCCACGAGCAGTACTTC. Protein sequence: CASSPGTGGHEQYF.

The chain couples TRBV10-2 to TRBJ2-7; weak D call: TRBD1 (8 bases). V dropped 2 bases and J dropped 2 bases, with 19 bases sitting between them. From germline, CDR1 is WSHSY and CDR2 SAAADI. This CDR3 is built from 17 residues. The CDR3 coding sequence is TGCGCCAGCAGTGAGGGACAGGGTAGCGGGCCCACCTACGAGCAGTACTTC. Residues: CASSEGQGSGPTYEQYF.

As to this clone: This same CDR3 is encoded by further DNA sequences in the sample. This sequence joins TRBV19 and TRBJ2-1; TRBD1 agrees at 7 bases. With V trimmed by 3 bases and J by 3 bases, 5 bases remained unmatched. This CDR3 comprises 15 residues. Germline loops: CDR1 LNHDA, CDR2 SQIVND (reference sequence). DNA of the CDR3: TGTGCCAGTAGTATCGGCTGGGACAGCTACAATGAGCAGTTCTTC. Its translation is CASSIGWDSYNEQFF.

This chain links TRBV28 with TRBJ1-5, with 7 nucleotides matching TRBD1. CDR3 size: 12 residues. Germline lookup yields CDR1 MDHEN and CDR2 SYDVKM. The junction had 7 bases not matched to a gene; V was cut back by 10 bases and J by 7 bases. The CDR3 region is CAIRQGGQPQHF. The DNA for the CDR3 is TGTGCCATCCGACAGGGTGGCCAGCCCCAGCATTTT.

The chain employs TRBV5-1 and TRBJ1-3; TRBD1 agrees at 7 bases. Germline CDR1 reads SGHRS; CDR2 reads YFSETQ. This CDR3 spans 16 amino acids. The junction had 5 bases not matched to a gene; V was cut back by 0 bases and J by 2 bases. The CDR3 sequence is CASSLAATGAGNTIYF. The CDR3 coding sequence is TGCGCCAGCAGCTTGGCCGCAACAGGGGCTGGAAACACCATATATTTT.

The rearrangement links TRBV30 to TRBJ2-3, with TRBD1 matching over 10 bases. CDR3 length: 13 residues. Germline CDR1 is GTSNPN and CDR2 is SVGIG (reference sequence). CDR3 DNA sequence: TGTGCATGGGACAGGGGATTCACAGATACGCAGTATTTT. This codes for CAWDRGFTDTQYF. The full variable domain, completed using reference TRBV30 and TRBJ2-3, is SQTIHQWPATLVQPVGSPLSLECTVEGTSNPNLYWYRQAAGRGLQLLFYSVGIGQISSEVPQNLSASRPQDRQFILSSKKLLLSDSGFYLCAWDRGFTDTQYFGPGTRLTVL.